The rows below give T cell receptor beta chains drawn from one sample of a study of T cell repertoires in cytomegalovirus infection. TCRdb called the reads again in MiXCR, with one record for every CDR3 protein. The sample holds around 100,000 distinct CDR3 sequences, roughly 40% seen once. These receptors' antigens are unknown. This sample comprised CD8+ T cells from cultured PBMCs, obtained from culture after CMV antigen stimulation. All receptors derive from a human donor in good health (CMV status not recorded). Some clones in this sample may be carry-over from other donors' samples. Each CDR3 is given with its conserved first and last residue. D genes are given only for firm matches. Expanded clones are given a class, and other clones once, few, many or no size at all.

size	V	D	J	CDR3	DNA
-	TRBV20-1	-	TRBJ2-4	CSARVEEDKNIQYF	TGCAGTGCTAGAGTAGAGGAGGACAAAAACATTCAGTACTTC
-	TRBV7-2	-	TRBJ1-1	CASSLARTVMNTEAFF	TGTGCCAGCAGCTTAGCGCGTACGGTCATGAACACTGAAGCTTTCTTT
few	TRBV19	TRBD1	TRBJ2-1	CASSIDVGTGTSNEQFF	TGTGCCAGTAGTATAGATGTCGGGACAGGGACCTCCAATGAGCAGTTCTTC
many	TRBV7-8	-	TRBJ2-1	CASSPSEGSYNEQFF	TGTGCCAGCAGCCCAAGTGAGGGGTCCTACAATGAGCAGTTCTTC
-	TRBV6-2/TRBV6-3	TRBD2	TRBJ2-5	CASSYSTSGEQETQYF	TGTGCCAGCAGTTACTCTACTAGCGGGGAACAAGAGACCCAGTACTTC
few	TRBV14	TRBD1	TRBJ2-1	CASSHPGQGVDEQFF	TGTGCCAGCAGCCATCCGGGACAGGGGGTAGATGAGCAGTTCTTC
-	TRBV7-9	TRBD1	TRBJ2-1	CASSLAGTGDEQFF	TGTGCCAGCAGCTTAGCTGGGACAGGAGATGAGCAGTTCTTC
-	TRBV20-1	TRBD2	TRBJ2-1	CSVLLWSGGAEQFF	TGCAGTGTCCTACTGTGGAGCGGGGGGGCCGAGCAGTTCTTC
few	TRBV27	TRBD1	TRBJ2-7	CASSPDRGGEQYF	TGTGCCAGCAGTCCTGACAGGGGGGGAGAGCAGTACTTC
-	TRBV29-1	-	TRBJ2-1	CSVEPGRIYNEQFF	TGCAGCGTTGAGCCGGGACGGATCTACAATGAGCAGTTCTTC
-	TRBV30	TRBD2	TRBJ2-5	CAWTLGGIRETQYF	TGTGCCTGGACCCTGGGAGGGATAAGAGAGACCCAGTACTTC
-	TRBV12-3/TRBV12-4	TRBD1	TRBJ1-1	CASSLGDRAFF	TGTGCCAGCAGTTTGGGGGACAGAGCTTTCTTT
-	TRBV6-1	-	TRBJ2-7	CASSVIPQEASYEQYF	TGTGCCAGCAGTGTCATTCCCCAGGAAGCTTCCTACGAGCAGTACTTC
many	TRBV7-8	-	TRBJ2-1	CASSHLWDNEQFF	TGTGCCAGCAGCCACCTCTGGGACAATGAGCAGTTCTTC
-	TRBV6-1	TRBD1	TRBJ2-7	CASSPRTGRPYEQYF	TGTGCCAGCAGTCCCCGGACAGGGAGGCCCTACGAGCAGTACTTC
-	TRBV12-3/TRBV12-4	-	TRBJ2-5	CASRPLDSQETQYF	TGTGCCAGCAGACCCTTGGACAGCCAAGAGACCCAGTACTTC
-	TRBV27	TRBD1	TRBJ2-5	CASRSTGQETQYF	TGTGCCAGCAGATCGACAGGGCAAGAGACCCAGTACTTC
-	TRBV6-2/TRBV6-3	TRBD2	TRBJ2-1	CASSGNSGGDYNEQFF	TGTGCCAGCAGTGGGAATAGCGGGGGGGACTACAATGAGCAGTTCTTC
-	TRBV5-4	-	TRBJ2-1	CASSPVGNEQFF	TGTGCCAGCAGCCCGGTGGGGAATGAGCAGTTCTTC
-	TRBV12-3/TRBV12-4	-	TRBJ2-5	CASSQGLQETQYF	TGTGCCAGCAGCCAGGGTCTCCAAGAGACCCAGTACTTC